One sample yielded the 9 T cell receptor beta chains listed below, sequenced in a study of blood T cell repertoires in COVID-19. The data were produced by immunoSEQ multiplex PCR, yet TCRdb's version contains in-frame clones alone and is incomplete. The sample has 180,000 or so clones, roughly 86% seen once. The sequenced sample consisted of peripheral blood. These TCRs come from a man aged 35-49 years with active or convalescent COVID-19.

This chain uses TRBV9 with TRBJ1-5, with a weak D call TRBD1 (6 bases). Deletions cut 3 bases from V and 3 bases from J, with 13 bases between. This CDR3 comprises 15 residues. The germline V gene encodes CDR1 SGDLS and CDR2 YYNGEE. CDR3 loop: CASSALDSPNQPQHF. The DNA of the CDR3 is TGTGCCAGCAGCGCACTGGACAGTCCCAATCAGCCCCAGCATTTT. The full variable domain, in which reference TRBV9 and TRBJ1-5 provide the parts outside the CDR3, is DSGVTQTPKHLITATGQRVTLRCSPRSGDLSVYWYQQSLDQGLQFLIQYYNGEERAKGNILERFSAQQFPDLHSELNLSSLELGDSALYFCASSALDSPNQPQHFGDGTRLSIL.

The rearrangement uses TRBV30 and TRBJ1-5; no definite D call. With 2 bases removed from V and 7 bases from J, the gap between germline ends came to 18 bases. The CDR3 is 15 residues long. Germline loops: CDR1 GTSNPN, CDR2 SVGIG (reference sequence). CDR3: CAWSSPERRRQPQHF. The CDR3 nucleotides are TGTGCCTGGAGTTCCCCCGAGCGGAGGAGGCAGCCCCAGCATTTT.

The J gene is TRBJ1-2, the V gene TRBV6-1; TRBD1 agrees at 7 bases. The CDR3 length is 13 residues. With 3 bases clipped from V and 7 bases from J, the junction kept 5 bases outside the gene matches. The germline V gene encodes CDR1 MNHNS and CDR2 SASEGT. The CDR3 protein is CASSDSTGSGYTF. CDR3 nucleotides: TGTGCCAGCAGTGATTCGACAGGGAGTGGCTACACCTTC.

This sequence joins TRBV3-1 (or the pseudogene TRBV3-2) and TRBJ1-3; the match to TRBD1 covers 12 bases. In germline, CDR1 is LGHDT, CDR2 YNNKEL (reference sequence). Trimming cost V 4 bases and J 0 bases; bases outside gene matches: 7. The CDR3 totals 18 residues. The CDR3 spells CASSRMGQGAASGNTIYF. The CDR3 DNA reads TGTGCCAGCAGCCGGATGGGACAGGGGGCTGCCTCTGGAAACACCATATATTTT.

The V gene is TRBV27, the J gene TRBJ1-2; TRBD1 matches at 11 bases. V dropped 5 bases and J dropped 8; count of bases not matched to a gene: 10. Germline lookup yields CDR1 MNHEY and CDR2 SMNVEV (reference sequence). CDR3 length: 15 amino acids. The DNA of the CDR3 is TGTGCCAGCAGTCCCCGGACAGGGGGCGAGGGAGGCTACACCTTC. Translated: CASSPRTGGEGGYTF.

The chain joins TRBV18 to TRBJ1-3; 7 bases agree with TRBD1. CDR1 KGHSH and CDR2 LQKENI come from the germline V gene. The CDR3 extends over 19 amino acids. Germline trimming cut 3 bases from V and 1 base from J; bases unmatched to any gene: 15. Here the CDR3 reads CASSPGQRFPTPSGNTIYF. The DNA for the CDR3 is TGTGCCAGCTCACCGGGACAGAGATTTCCTACCCCTTCTGGAAACACCATATATTTT.

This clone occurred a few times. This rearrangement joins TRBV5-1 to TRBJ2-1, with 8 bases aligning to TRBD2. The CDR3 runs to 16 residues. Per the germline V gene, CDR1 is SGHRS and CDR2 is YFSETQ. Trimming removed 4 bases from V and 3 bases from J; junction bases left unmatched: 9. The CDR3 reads CASSPVATSGYNEQFF. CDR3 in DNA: TGCGCCAGCAGCCCGGTGGCAACTAGCGGCTACAATGAGCAGTTCTTC.

The CDR3 bases are TGTGCCAGCAGCCTAGCGGGACAGGGCTCACCCCTCCACTTT. It encodes CASSLAGQGSPLHF. This chain connects TRBV3-1 (or the pseudogene TRBV3-2) to TRBJ1-6, with TRBD1 matching over 9 bases. The CDR3 is made up of 14 amino acids. Germline lookup yields CDR1 LGHDT and CDR2 YNNKEL (reference sequence). V dropped 4 bases and J dropped 10; count of bases not matched to a gene: 5.

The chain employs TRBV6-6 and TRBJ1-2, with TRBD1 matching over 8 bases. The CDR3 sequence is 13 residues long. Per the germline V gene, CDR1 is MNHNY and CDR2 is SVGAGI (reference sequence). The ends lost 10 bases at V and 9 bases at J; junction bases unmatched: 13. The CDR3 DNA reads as TGTGCCACTACGCAGGGGGCGCGTTTTAGCTACACCTTC. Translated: CATTQGARFSYTF.